These T cell receptor beta chains were read from a single sample in a study of identical twins. MiXCR was run by TCRdb on the 5' RACE reads, yielding one entry per CDR3 protein. Of around 960,000 distinct CDR3 sequences listed, around an eighth are singletons. In addition, the sample was reused for a study of yellow fever vaccine responses in identical twins.

The sample taken for sequencing was PBMCs. All receptors derive from a woman aged 18-29 years in good health. Each CDR3 is given with its conserved first and last residue. A D gene is named only where the DNA matches it firmly. A row's size may be missing; if present it is once, few, many or a size class.

j_call d_call v_call clone_size cdr3_nt cdr3_aa
TRBJ2-3 TRBD2 TRBV7-2 few TGTGCCAGCAGCTTAGCGGGACTAGCGGGAGAAAGAACGCAGTATTTT CASSLAGLAGERTQYF
TRBJ2-3 - TRBV14 - TGTGCCAGCAGCCAATCGGGGATAGATACGCAGTATTTT CASSQSGIDTQYF
TRBJ1-4 - TRBV12-3/TRBV12-4 many TGTGCCAGCAGTCCCACGCTTCTGGGACCAAGAGGGGAAAAACTGTTTTTT CASSPTLLGPRGEKLFF
TRBJ2-7 - TRBV5-1 - TGCGCCAGCAGCTCGGGGGACCGTACCTACGAGCAGTACTTC CASSSGDRTYEQYF
TRBJ2-4 TRBD2 TRBV9 - TGTGCCAGCAGCGTAGAGGCTAGCGGGGGGGCGAGAAACATTCAGTACTTC CASSVEASGGARNIQYF
TRBJ2-1 - TRBV27 few TGTGCCAGCAGCCAGGGGTTGGGGAGGTTCTACAATGAGCAGTTCTTC CASSQGLGRFYNEQFF
TRBJ2-2 TRBD1 TRBV28 - TGTGCCAGCAGTTGGGGACAGATCACCGGGGAGCTGTTTTTT CASSWGQITGELFF
TRBJ1-3 TRBD1 TRBV29-1 few TGCAGCGTTGACGACAGGGAGGTTGGAAACACCATATATTTT CSVDDREVGNTIYF
TRBJ1-6 - TRBV3-1 many TGTGCCAGCAGCCAGCAGGACGGAGCTAATTCACCCCTCCACTTT CASSQQDGANSPLHF
TRBJ2-7 TRBD1 TRBV3-1 few TGTGCCAGCAGCCATGGCCCAGGGGGCGTCCAGGGCTACGAGCAGTACTTC CASSHGPGGVQGYEQYF
TRBJ2-2 - TRBV4-1 - TGCGCCAGTGGAAATCATTTACGGGGATACACCGGGGAGCTGTTTTTT CASGNHLRGYTGELFF
TRBJ2-1 - TRBV21-1 - TGTGCCCGAGCGGGGAACTCCTACAATGAGCAGTTCTTC CARAGNSYNEQFF
TRBJ2-2 - TRBV27 few TGTGCCAGCAGTTTATGGGCAGGGGTGAACGGGGAGCTGTTTTTT CASSLWAGVNGELFF
TRBJ1-2 - TRBV28 - TGTGCCAGCATTCCCACCCCGACCGCTAACTATGGCTACACCTTC CASIPTPTANYGYTF
TRBJ2-7 - TRBV28 - TGTGCCAGCAACCTCGACCGGGACCAGCAGTACTTC CASNLDRDQQYF
TRBJ2-3 - TRBV27 few TGTGCCAGCAGCGGCCTTTCGAGGGATACGCAGTATTTT CASSGLSRDTQYF
TRBJ2-3 TRBD2 TRBV18 few TGTGCCAGCTCCCCGACTAGCGGGGGCACCACAGATACGCAGTATTTT CASSPTSGGTTDTQYF
TRBJ2-5 - TRBV29-1 - TGCAGCGTTAGCTCTGGGGGAGAGACCCAGTACTTC CSVSSGGETQYF
TRBJ2-3 TRBD2 TRBV20-1 once TGCAGTGCAACCCCAGCGGGGCGCACAGATACGCAGTATTTT CSATPAGRTDTQYF
TRBJ1-1 TRBD1 TRBV27 - TGTGCCAGCAGTTCAGGGGGCGTGTGGAACACTGAAGCTTTCTTT CASSSGGVWNTEAFF
TRBJ1-5 TRBD1 TRBV12-3/TRBV12-4 few TGTGCCAGCAGTCGGACAGGGGGGGATCAGCCCCAGCATTTT CASSRTGGDQPQHF
TRBJ1-6 - TRBV15 many TGTGCCACCACCCGGGGAAACTCCTATAATTCACCCCTCCACTTT CATTRGNSYNSPLHF
TRBJ1-1 - TRBV20-1 few TGCAGTGCTAGAGATAGGGGTACCTTTCGGGGTACTGAAGCTTTCTTT CSARDRGTFRGTEAFF
TRBJ2-5 TRBD2 TRBV5-5 few TGTGCCAGCAGCCCGACTAGCGGGGCAGGGGGGCAAGAGACCCAGTACTTC CASSPTSGAGGQETQYF
TRBJ2-1 - TRBV20-1 - TGCAGTGCTAGAGATAATCGGCGGGACGTATACAATGAGCAGTTCTTC CSARDNRRDVYNEQFF
TRBJ2-7 TRBD2 TRBV5-6 many TGTGCCAGCAGCTTGGGAGGGAGGGCCAAAGCCTACGAGCAGTACTTC CASSLGGRAKAYEQYF
TRBJ2-3 - TRBV7-9 few TGTGCCAGCAGCCCTCAGGGGACAAGCACAGATACGCAGTATTTT CASSPQGTSTDTQYF
TRBJ1-2 - TRBV15 many TGTGCCACCAGCGTAGGGCCAAACTATGGCTACACCTTC CATSVGPNYGYTF
TRBJ1-4 - TRBV3-1 - TGTGCCAGCAGCCCTCATGGCGGGGATGAAAAACTGTTTTTT CASSPHGGDEKLFF
TRBJ1-1 - TRBV7-9 few TGTGCCAGCAGCTTAGAATCGACAGACACTGAAGCTTTCTTT CASSLESTDTEAFF
TRBJ2-1 TRBD2 TRBV5-1 many TGCGCCAGCAGCCGTGGTCGGGAGGGCCTCGATGAGCAGTTCTTC CASSRGREGLDEQFF
TRBJ1-1 - TRBV5-1 - TGCGCCAGCCACGGGAGTACTAGTGCGATCACTGAAGCTTTCTTT CASHGSTSAITEAFF
TRBJ2-3 - TRBV7-9 - TGTGCCAGCAGCCCCGGTGTCGCTAGCACAGATACGCAGTATTTT CASSPGVASTDTQYF
TRBJ2-2 - TRBV5-1 few TGCGCCAGCAGCTATCGTGGTTCCGGGGAGCTGTTTTTT CASSYRGSGELFF
TRBJ2-3 TRBD2 TRBV2 - TGTACCAGCAGTTTGCGTCTAGCGGGACGCCGAGGTAGCACAGATACGCAGTATTTT CTSSLRLAGRRGSTDTQYF
TRBJ1-1 - TRBV4-1 few TGCGCCAGCAGCCAAGAAGCGGGCCGGGGTGACACTGAAGCTTTCTTT CASSQEAGRGDTEAFF
TRBJ2-5 - TRBV5-1 - TGCGCCAGCAGCTTGGCCGGGGACGAAGGTGGGACCCAGTACTTC CASSLAGDEGGTQYF